The 20 T cell receptor beta chains given below trace back to one sample, sequenced in a study of shared clonotypes between healthy human individuals. TCRdb's table, derived via immunoSEQ multiplex PCR, lists solely in-frame clones and lacks some. This table has about 600,000 clones, less than 98% appearing once. Sequencing was done on a sample of naive CD4+ T cells sorted from blood. As to subset: CD45RA+ positively selected. These receptors were collected from a woman in her twenties or thirties in good health.

This clone was recorded once. The rearrangement joins TRBV15 to TRBJ2-7; TRBD1 matches 9 bases. Per germline, CDR1 LNHNV and CDR2 YYDKDF (reference sequence). With 0 bases clipped from V and 7 bases from J, the junction kept 7 bases outside the gene matches. CDR3 length: 15 residues. The CDR3 nucleotides are TGTGCCACCAGCAGAGACAGGGACAGGGTTTTTGAGCAGTACTTC. It is translated as CATSRDRDRVFEQYF.

DNA of the CDR3: TGTGCCAGCACCGAGGAGGGACAGGTAGGGACTGAAGCTTTCTTT. Its protein product is CASTEEGQVGTEAFF. The chain has TRBV2 and TRBJ1-1; 8 bases align to TRBD1. Germline V CDR1 and CDR2: SNHLY, FYNNEI. The CDR3 consists of 15 residues. V gave up 7 bases and J gave up 5 bases; unmatched junction bases: 12.

The chain is built from TRBV9 and TRBJ2-5; 12 nucleotides match TRBD2. The trim removed 3 bases at V and 1 base at J, leaving 4 bases unmatched. This CDR3 is 16 amino acids long. Per germline, CDR1 SGDLS and CDR2 YYNGEE. CDR3: CASSAGLAGTQETQYF. The CDR3 nucleotides are TGTGCCAGCAGCGCAGGACTAGCGGGGACCCAAGAGACCCAGTACTTC.

The J gene is TRBJ1-2, the V gene TRBV6-8; maybe TRBD1 (5 bases). CDR3 size: 14 residues. From germline, CDR1 is MNHGY and CDR2 SAAAGT. The V end was cut by 9 bases, the J end by 6 bases, with 20 bases between. This CDR3 is CARQGKERNNGYTF. DNA for the CDR3: TGTGCCAGGCAGGGAAAGGAACGGAATAATGGCTACACCTTC.

This chain connects TRBV5-1 to TRBJ2-3; possible D gene TRBD1, 5 bases. The V and J ends lost 3 bases and 0 bases respectively, with 8 bases between them. Germline values: CDR1 SGHRS, CDR2 YFSETQ. The CDR3 has 14 residues. CDR3 sequence (DNA): TGCGCCAGCAGCTACAGGATGAGCACAGATACGCAGTATTTT. It yields the protein CASSYRMSTDTQYF.

The rearrangement joins TRBV5-4 to TRBJ2-1; possible D gene TRBD1, 6 bases. The CDR3 covers 16 residues. V was clipped by 2 bases and J by 2 bases, with 14 bases between them. Germline CDR1 is SGHNT and CDR2 is YYREEE (reference sequence). The CDR3 DNA reads as TGTGCCAGCAGCTTACAGGGTCTGACCCCCTACAATGAGCAGTTCTTC. This codes for CASSLQGLTPYNEQFF.

The chain carries TRBV29-1 and TRBJ2-6, with TRBD2 matching 7 bases. The CDR3 contains 14 residues. Trimming cost V 4 bases and J 2 bases; bases outside gene matches: 2. CDR1 SQVTM and CDR2 ANQGSEA come from the germline V gene. The CDR3 reads CSVAAGAGANVLTF. The CDR3 region has the DNA TGCAGCGTTGCGGCGGGAGCTGGGGCCAACGTCCTGACTTTC. Supplemented by reference TRBV29-1 and TRBJ2-6, the full variable domain reads SAVISQKPSRDICQRGTSLTIQCQVDSQVTMMFWYRQQPGQSLTLIATANQGSEATYESGFVIDKFPISRPNLTFSTLTVSNMSPEDSSIYLCSVAAGAGANVLTFGAGSRLTVL.

This chain joins TRBV28 and TRBJ1-1; 9 bases line up with TRBD1. Germline V gene sequence: CDR1 MDHEN, CDR2 SYDVKM. V lost 3 bases and J lost 11; bases outside the gene matches: 16. This CDR3 spans 16 amino acids. The CDR3 bases are TGTGCCAGCAGTTTGGACAGGGGCGGGTTGGGGCCTGGGGCTTTCTTT. It specifies CASSLDRGGLGPGAFF.

The J gene is TRBJ2-2, the V gene TRBV19; a weak D match, TRBD2 (6 bases). There are 16 residues in the CDR3. The germline V gene has CDR1 LNHDA and CDR2 SQIVND (reference sequence). Trimming removed 9 bases at V and 0 bases at J, with 17 bases between. CDR3 loop: CASKGWRGPNTGELFF. In DNA form, the CDR3 reads TGTGCCAGCAAGGGGTGGCGGGGACCGAACACCGGGGAGCTGTTTTTT.

V usage is TRBV5-6 and J usage is TRBJ2-2; no definite D call. Trimming took off 5 bases at V and 0 bases at J, with 8 bases between the two ends. This CDR3 spans 14 amino acids. Germline V gives CDR1 SGHDT, CDR2 YYEEEE. DNA of the CDR3: TGTGCCAGCAGAAATACACCGAACACCGGGGAGCTGTTTTTT. Translation: CASRNTPNTGELFF.

The V call is TRBV19, the J call TRBJ2-2, with 7 bases matching TRBD1. From germline, CDR1 is LNHDA and CDR2 SQIVND (reference sequence). J lost 6 bases, V lost 8 bases, and 6 bases had no gene match. The CDR3 runs to 13 residues. The CDR3 here is CASGDSAPGELFF. In DNA, the CDR3 is TGTGCCAGTGGGGACAGCGCACCCGGGGAGCTGTTTTTT.

The chain recombines TRBV5-1 with TRBJ2-7; 9 bases are shared with TRBD1. The CDR3 extends over 12 amino acids. V shed 7 bases, J shed 4 bases, and the junction held 3 bases outside the gene matches. CDR1 SGHRS and CDR2 YFSETQ come from the germline V gene. CDR3 bases: TGCGCCAGCGGGGGGACAGGGTACGAGCAGTACTTC. It translates to CASGGTGYEQYF. The full variable domain, with the rest looked up from reference TRBV5-1 and TRBJ2-7, is KAGVTQTPRYLIKTRGQQVTLSCSPISGHRSVSWYQQTPGQGLQFLFEYFSETQRNKGNFPGRFSGRQFSNSRSEMNVSTLELGDSALYLCASGGTGYEQYFGPGTRLTVT.

This chain connects TRBV7-9 to TRBJ1-3; D possibly corresponds to TRBD1 (5 bases). Germline V CDR1 and CDR2: SEHNR, FQNEAQ (reference sequence). The V end lost 5 bases, the J end lost 1 base, and 12 bases lay between the germline ends. The CDR3 sequence is 15 residues long. The CDR3 DNA reads as TGTGCCAGCAGCGGGTTGAGGGGTTCTGGAAACACCATATATTTT. Translated: CASSGLRGSGNTIYF.

The chain recombines TRBV6-1 with TRBJ1-4, with 8 bases fitting TRBD1. CDR3 size: 15 residues. Germline V lookup: CDR1 MNHNS, CDR2 SASEGT. Trimming removed 9 bases from V and 10 bases from J; junction bases left unmatched: 16. DNA for the CDR3: TGTGCCAGACCTATCGACTTGGACAGGGACCGAAAACTGTTTTTT. Its translation is CARPIDLDRDRKLFF.

This chain connects TRBV28 to TRBJ1-5; 10 positions match TRBD1. The CDR3 runs 16 residues. In germline, CDR1 is MDHEN, CDR2 SYDVKM. J gave up 0 bases and V 6 bases, and 5 bases lay outside the gene matches. The DNA of the CDR3 is TGTGCCAGCAGGACAGGGGGCCCTTATAGCAATCAGCCCCAGCATTTT. This translates into CASRTGGPYSNQPQHF.

The CDR3, as DNA: TGTGCCAGCAGCTTAGCCCGCCCGACAGATACGCAGTATTTT. Its protein product is CASSLARPTDTQYF. This sequence joins TRBV13 and TRBJ2-3; unclear D gene. Trimming took 1 base from V and 3 from J, leaving 8 bases between them. The V gene's germline CDR1 is PRHDT and CDR2 FYEKMQ (reference sequence). There are 14 residues in the CDR3.

This rearrangement joins TRBV18 to TRBJ2-3, with 7 nucleotides matching TRBD2. The V and J ends lost 3 bases and 5 bases, in that order; junction bases with no gene match: 8. Per the germline V gene, CDR1 is KGHSH and CDR2 is LQKENI. The CDR3 is 15 residues long. CDR3 nucleotides: TGTGCCAGCTCACCTGATTCCTTAGCGGGAGATACGCAGTATTTT. Its translation: CASSPDSLAGDTQYF.

The chain uses TRBV25-1 and TRBJ2-7; 7 nucleotides align to TRBD2. This CDR3 contains 14 residues. With 2 bases clipped from V and 6 bases from J, the junction kept 7 bases outside the gene matches. Germline CDR1 MGHDK, CDR2 SYGVNS. CDR3 DNA sequence: TGTGCCAGCAGTGAAGCGGGAGAGGGGCTCGAGCAGTACTTC. Translating it yields CASSEAGEGLEQYF.

The J gene is TRBJ2-1, the V gene TRBV19; 13 nucleotides agree with TRBD2. The CDR3 sequence is 16 residues long. V lost 0 bases to trimming and J lost 9 bases; unmatched junction nucleotides: 5. Germline-derived CDR1 and CDR2 are LNHDA and SQIVND (reference sequence). For the CDR3, the DNA is TGTGCCAGTAGTATAGAAACTAGCGGGAGGGCCGGTGAGCAGTTCTTC. Amino acid sequence: CASSIETSGRAGEQFF.

This rearrangement joins TRBV28 to TRBJ2-2, with TRBD2 as a possible D gene (5 bases). Trimming stripped 9 bases from V and 3 bases from J, with 14 bases between. CDR3 length: 14 residues. The V gene's germline CDR1 is MDHEN and CDR2 SYDVKM. The CDR3 region is CASNRGPDTGELFF. The CDR3 DNA sequence: TGTGCCAGTAATCGAGGGCCGGACACCGGGGAGCTGTTTTTT.